The clone carrying this T cell receptor (beta chain) was recorded a few times. Its target is not known. The V gene's germline CDR1 is DFQATT and CDR2 SNEGSKA (reference sequence). V was clipped by 3 bases and J by 6 bases; unmatched bases: 5. The CDR3 extends over 14 amino acids. A second PCR of about 7 to 12 cycles used a sample-barcoded 5' primer and a J-beta primer mix. In TCRdb, the 5' RACE reads were re-called with MiXCR into one record per CDR3 protein. The sample lists approximately 730,000 distinct CDR3 sequences, roughly 41% seen once, with more than 20% in the top ten. This entry comes from a study of blood T cells in healthy people across ages. Regarding the study as a whole: Diversity figures based on one million T cells were deemed too low. Significant beta diversity loss was already apparent by age approximately 38, declining roughly linearly.

J is TRBJ2-1 and V is TRBV20-1; 10 nucleotides align to TRBD2. This sequence originates from a woman in her sixties in good health. The sequencing sample was made of blood. DNA of the CDR3: TGCAGTGCTAGCCCCAGCGGGAGGGCCAATGAGCAGTTCTTC. Its protein product is CSASPSGRANEQFF.